A single sample is the source of the 24 T cell receptor beta chains below, sequenced in a study of control samples from healthy donors and cancer patients. The assay was immunoSEQ multiplex PCR, and TCRdb's table has in-frame clones only and misses some. The sample gives 150,000 to 180,000 clones, just under 95% of which show up once; about 5.2% is in the top ten. Sequencing used blood. These TCRs come from a middle-aged man in good health.

The rearrangement links TRBV30 to TRBJ1-1, with a possible D match to TRBD1 (5 bases). V lost 6 bases to trimming and J lost 4 bases, with 18 bases between them. The length of the CDR3 is 14 residues. In germline, CDR1 is GTSNPN, CDR2 SVGIG (reference sequence). For the CDR3, the DNA is TGTGCCTGTAATAGACCCCAGGGACTCACTGAAGCTTTCTTT. Protein sequence: CACNRPQGLTEAFF.

The chain has TRBV6-1 and TRBJ1-6; D is unresolved. Germline CDR1 reads MNHNS; CDR2 reads SASEGT. This CDR3 is built from 14 residues. V lost 2 bases to trimming and J lost 10 bases, with 12 bases between them. In nucleotides, the CDR3 is TGTGCCAGCAGTGAACTGGCAGGCCGATCACCCCTCCACTTT. Amino acids: CASSELAGRSPLHF.

This rearrangement joins TRBV29-1 to TRBJ1-2; 10 nucleotides agree with TRBD1. Germline V gene sequence: CDR1 SQVTM, CDR2 ANQGSEA. V lost 6 bases to trimming and J lost 4 bases; unmatched junction nucleotides: 11. The CDR3 is 15 residues long. The DNA for the CDR3 is TGCAGCGTCGCAAAGCCGACAGGGGGCTCCTATGGCTACACCTTC. It codes for CSVAKPTGGSYGYTF.

This chain uses TRBV6-5 with TRBJ1-2, with D possibly being TRBD1 (6 bases). The CDR3 spans 13 residues. With 6 bases removed from V and 8 bases from J, the gap between germline ends came to 16 bases. Germline CDR1 MNHEY, CDR2 SVGAGI. CDR3 sequence (DNA): TGTGCCAGCAGCTTCGGGGGGGCAAAGGGCTACACCTTC. Its protein product is CASSFGGAKGYTF.

This chain connects TRBV19 to TRBJ2-7, with no clear D. The CDR3 has 14 residues. Germline CDR1 reads LNHDA; CDR2 reads SQIVND (reference sequence). Trimming stripped 1 base from V and 0 bases from J, with 7 bases between. The DNA of the CDR3 is TGTGCCAGTAGTATAGCAGTGAGCTCCTACGAGCAGTACTTC. Translating gives CASSIAVSSYEQYF.

The chain uses TRBV5-6 and TRBJ1-1; 7 bases are shared with TRBD1. Germline CDR1 and CDR2: SGHDT and YYEEEE. CDR3 size: 14 residues. The V gene end was trimmed by 4 bases and the J gene end by 1 base; junction bases not matched to a gene: 4. CDR3 DNA sequence: TGTGCCAGCAGCCGTGACAGGGCGAACACTGAAGCTTTCTTT. Its protein is CASSRDRANTEAFF.

V gene TRBV14 combines with J gene TRBJ1-1; no definite D call. This CDR3 has 13 residues. Germline CDR1 is SGHDN and CDR2 is FVKESK. With 1 base removed from V and 1 base from J, the gap between germline ends came to 4 bases. The CDR3 nucleotides are TGTGCCAGCAGCCAAGCTTCGAACACTGAAGCTTTCTTT. Amino acid sequence: CASSQASNTEAFF. Full variable domain (rest looked up from reference TRBV14 and TRBJ1-1): EAGVTQFPSHSVIEKGQTVTLRCDPISGHDNLYWYRRVMGKEIKFLLHFVKESKQDESGMPNNRFLAERTGGTYSTLKVQPAELEDSGVYFCASSQASNTEAFFGQGTRLTVV.

This sequence joins TRBV11-1 and TRBJ2-7; 10 bases align to TRBD2. Per germline, CDR1 SGHAT and CDR2 FQDESV (reference sequence). The junction had 3 bases not matched to a gene; V was cut back by 1 base and J by 3 bases. CDR3 length equals 15 residues. The CDR3 coding sequence is TGTGCCAGCAGCTTAGACCCTAGCGGGGGCTACGAGCAGTACTTC. This translates into CASSLDPSGGYEQYF.

The sample holds one count of this clone. This chain links TRBV27 with TRBJ1-1; D is uncertain. Germline V gives CDR1 MNHEY, CDR2 SMNVEV (reference sequence). The CDR3 covers 13 residues. V lost 5 bases and J lost 1, with 8 bases in between. The CDR3 sequence is CASSAWQNTEAFF. The CDR3 DNA reads as TGTGCCAGCAGTGCCTGGCAGAACACTGAAGCTTTCTTT.

CDR3 nucleotides: TGTGCCACCAGTGATATAGGTAGGGAGGGCGATACGCAGTATTTT. It translates to CATSDIGREGDTQYF. The V and J genes are TRBV24-1 and TRBJ2-3; 7 nucleotides line up with TRBD2. The V gene end was trimmed by 3 bases and the J gene end by 6 bases; junction bases not matched to a gene: 8. This CDR3 contains 15 residues. CDR1 KGHDR and CDR2 SFDVKD come from the germline V gene.

CDR3 bases: TGCGCCAGCAGTTATGGACAGGGCCCCTACAATGAGCAGTTCTTC. It translates to CASSYGQGPYNEQFF. This rearrangement joins TRBV5-1 to TRBJ2-1, with TRBD1 matching over 8 bases. The junction had 6 bases not matched to a gene; V was cut back by 5 bases and J by 2 bases. Germline CDR1 SGHRS, CDR2 YFSETQ. The CDR3 is 15 residues long.

The chain combines TRBV5-1 with TRBJ1-1, with TRBD1 matching over 12 bases. J was trimmed by 1 base and V by 0 bases; bases with no gene match: 4. The CDR3 is 17 residues long. Germline V gene data show CDR1 as SGHRS and CDR2 as YFSETQ. This CDR3 reads CASSLAGTGGSNTEAFF. CDR3 bases: TGCGCCAGCAGCTTGGCCGGGACAGGGGGCTCGAACACTGAAGCTTTCTTT.

The rearrangement links TRBV3-1 (or the pseudogene TRBV3-2) to TRBJ2-5, with D tentatively TRBD1 or TRBD2 (5 bases each). V lost 0 bases, J lost 4 bases, and 9 bases lay in between. The CDR3 covers 14 residues. The V gene's germline CDR1 is LGHDT and CDR2 YNNKEL (reference sequence). The CDR3 sequence is CASSQEGTPETQYF. DNA of the CDR3: TGTGCCAGCAGCCAAGAGGGGACCCCAGAGACCCAGTACTTC.

This clone was detected only once. The rearrangement uses TRBV5-1 and TRBJ1-3; TRBD1 aligns across 8 bases. The CDR3 spans 16 residues. The J segment lost 2 bases and the V segment lost 0 bases, leaving 4 bases of the junction unmatched. Germline CDR1 and CDR2: SGHRS and YFSETQ. Here the CDR3 DNA reads TGCGCCAGCAGCTTGGTTGAACAGGGGGCTGGAAACACCATATATTTT. It specifies CASSLVEQGAGNTIYF.

This clone was detected once. V usage is TRBV10-1 and J usage is TRBJ1-1, with 7 bases aligning to TRBD1. This CDR3 is 19 amino acids long. V trimming: 0 bases; J trimming: 5 bases; junction bases outside the gene matches: 18. Germline V lookup: CDR1 WNHNN, CDR2 SYGVQD (reference sequence). CDR3 protein: CASSESARGQGEVGTEAFF. The CDR3 DNA reads TGCGCCAGCAGTGAGTCGGCGAGGGGGCAGGGAGAGGTAGGAACTGAAGCTTTCTTT.

The rearrangement joins TRBV7-2 to TRBJ2-7, with TRBD1 identical over 7 bases. J was trimmed by 3 bases and V by 5 bases; bases with no gene match: 16. The CDR3 loop spans 17 amino acids. Germline CDR1 reads SGHTA; CDR2 reads FQGNSA. The CDR3 sequence is CASSERDRTTRVYEQYF. The CDR3 DNA is TGTGCCAGCAGCGAAAGGGACAGAACGACACGTGTCTACGAGCAGTACTTC.

The chain couples TRBV7-9 to TRBJ1-2; D uncertain. Germline CDR1 SEHNR, CDR2 FQNEAQ (reference sequence). Trimming cost V 3 bases and J 2 bases, with 10 bases left between them. There are 14 residues in the CDR3. Here the CDR3 reads CASSFSTGNYGYTF. CDR3 DNA sequence: TGTGCCAGCAGCTTTTCGACCGGAAACTATGGCTACACCTTC.

V is TRBV4-2 and J is TRBJ2-1, with 8 bases identical to TRBD2. This CDR3 is 17 amino acids long. Germline lookup yields CDR1 LGHNA and CDR2 YNFKEQ. V gave up 0 bases and J gave up 5 bases; unmatched junction bases: 9. The CDR3 loop is CASSQDEDGGVDNEQFF. The DNA for the CDR3 is TGTGCCAGCAGCCAAGATGAAGACGGGGGGGTTGACAATGAGCAGTTCTTC.

The rearrangement links TRBV24-1 to TRBJ1-2; D unclear. Deletions cut 3 bases from V and 3 bases from J, with 10 bases between. This CDR3 comprises 14 residues. Per the germline V gene, CDR1 is KGHDR and CDR2 is SFDVKD. The CDR3 nucleotides are TGTGCCACCAGTGATCCTACACATTACTATGGCTACACCTTC. Translation: CATSDPTHYYGYTF.

The V and J genes are TRBV25-1 and TRBJ1-5, with 8 bases that match TRBD1. Germline V gives CDR1 MGHDK, CDR2 SYGVNS. The CDR3 is 16 residues long. After removal of 3 bases from V and 2 bases from J, the junction contained 6 bases not matched to a gene. The CDR3 reads CASSEDREGGNQPQHF. The CDR3 DNA reads as TGTGCCAGCAGTGAGGACAGGGAGGGGGGCAATCAGCCCCAGCATTTT.

The chain employs TRBV4-3 and TRBJ1-1; D remains unclear. The CDR3 is 18 residues long. Trimming took 4 bases from V and 1 from J, leaving 22 bases between them. The germline CDR1 and CDR2 sequences are LGHNA and YSLEER. The CDR3 DNA sequence: TGCGCCAGCAGCCCCGGATTAATGCCCGGACCCTGGAACACTGAAGCTTTCTTT. Translating gives CASSPGLMPGPWNTEAFF.

The chain combines TRBV5-5 with TRBJ2-5; D perhaps matches TRBD1 (7 bases). The CDR3 consists of 15 residues. V was clipped by 4 bases and J by 2 bases, with 15 bases between them. Germline CDR1 and CDR2: SGHKS and YYEKEE (reference sequence). The CDR3, as DNA: TGTGCCAGCAGCCGGCGGGACAGCCTGCAAGAGACCCAGTACTTC. Protein sequence: CASSRRDSLQETQYF.

Written as DNA, the CDR3 is TGTGCTAGTGGTTTGGGGGGGTTGAACACTGAAGCTTTCTTT. Residues: CASGLGGLNTEAFF. V is TRBV12-5 and J is TRBJ1-1; a possible D gene is TRBD1 (5 bases). The germline gives CDR1 LGHNT, CDR2 FRNRAP. The V gene lost 1 base and the J gene lost 0 bases, with 6 bases spanning the gap. The CDR3 runs 14 residues.

The rearrangement joins TRBV6-1 to TRBJ1-5, with D unclear. The CDR3 totals 15 residues. Germline CDR1 MNHNS, CDR2 SASEGT. Trimming removed 1 base at V and 15 bases at J, with 22 bases between. The CDR3 DNA is TGTGCCAGCAGTGAAGGGATTCTTGATCGGGCAATAACGCATTTT. It specifies CASSEGILDRAITHF.